The 31 T cell receptor beta chains below come from one sample, sequenced in a study of cytomegalovirus exposure and HLA in healthy donors (dated by TCRdb to about 2017). Library generation was performed with the immunoSEQ multiplex PCR assay. For the multiplex PCR, a mixture combining 60 forward primers for TCR Vbeta segments and 13 reverse primers for TCR Jbeta segments was used. TCRdb retrieved this table from immuneACCESS and kept in-frame rearrangements only. Not all clones are present; in checked studies, unresolved V genes account for under half, and no reason is known for the remainder. The sample profile shows some 250,000 clones; 81% of them were found once. The ten largest account for around 8.3% of the sample. Sequencing was done on a sample of PBMCs. The receptors were sampled from a woman aged 60-75 years in good health and CMV-seropositive.

This chain joins TRBV19 and TRBJ2-3; D might be TRBD2 (5 bases). Germline V gene data show CDR1 as LNHDA and CDR2 as SQIVND (reference sequence). This CDR3 spans 17 amino acids. V shed 2 bases and J shed 2 bases, with 17 bases lying between them. The CDR3 coding sequence is TGTGCCAGTAGTATATATCCTAGCCTACCCCCCACAGATACGCAGTATTTT. The encoded protein is CASSIYPSLPPTDTQYF.

V gene TRBV4-2 combines with J gene TRBJ2-1; 10 positions match TRBD2. The CDR3 is made up of 15 amino acids. V was clipped by 0 bases and J by 4 bases; unmatched bases: 0. From germline, CDR1 is LGHNA and CDR2 YNFKEQ. In nucleotides, the CDR3 is TGTGCCAGCAGCCAAGAAGCGGGAGGGTACAATGAGCAGTTCTTC. Protein: CASSQEAGGYNEQFF.

The chain combines TRBV5-6 with TRBJ2-7; a weak D match, TRBD1 (6 bases). V lost 4 bases and J 2 bases, leaving 16 bases between the germline ends. The CDR3 is 15 residues long. CDR1 and CDR2 from the germline V gene are SGHDT and YYEEEE. CDR3 amino acids: CASSRGTPRPYEQYF. The CDR3 nucleotides are TGTGCCAGCAGCCGTGGGACACCCAGGCCCTACGAGCAGTACTTC.

The rearrangement joins TRBV5-1 to TRBJ2-7, with TRBD1 matching over 10 bases. From germline, CDR1 is SGHRS and CDR2 YFSETQ. The CDR3 length is 18 residues. V lost 5 bases, J lost 4 bases, and 18 bases stayed unmatched. CDR3 sequence: CASRGGQGYSSARYEQYF. CDR3 nucleotides: TGCGCCAGCAGAGGGGGACAGGGGTATTCTAGCGCGAGGTACGAGCAGTACTTC.

The rearrangement uses TRBV5-1 and TRBJ2-3; no clear D. V was cut by 4 bases and J by 2 bases, with 23 bases left in between. This CDR3 is 18 amino acids long. CDR1 is SGHRS, CDR2 YFSETQ, per germline. DNA of the CDR3: TGCGCCAGCAGCCCGTCCGTTTTGGTAGCCTTCCTCACAGATACGCAGTATTTT. Protein: CASSPSVLVAFLTDTQYF.

This chain uses TRBV15 with TRBJ2-7; D remains ambiguous. Germline CDR1 LNHNV, CDR2 YYDKDF (reference sequence). The V end was cut by 0 bases, the J end by 0 bases, with 9 bases between. The CDR3 sequence is 15 residues long. The CDR3 coding sequence is TGTGCCACCAGCAGAGATCTAATGATCTCCTACGAGCAGTACTTC. This gives the protein CATSRDLMISYEQYF.

The chain couples TRBV6-5 to TRBJ2-2, with TRBD2 matching over 10 bases. CDR1 and CDR2 (germline): MNHEY, SVGAGI. The CDR3 sequence is 15 residues long. V lost 2 bases, J lost 4 bases, and 1 base stayed unmatched. This CDR3 reads CASSYGTSATGELFF. The CDR3 nucleotides are TGTGCCAGCAGTTACGGGACTAGCGCCACCGGGGAGCTGTTTTTT.

In its sample, this clone was seen a few times. The CDR3 DNA is TGTGCCTGCAACCAAGGGACAGGGGCTGGAAACACCATATATTTT. This translates into CACNQGTGAGNTIYF. This rearrangement joins TRBV6-1 to TRBJ1-3; TRBD1 matches at 10 bases. The V gene's germline CDR1 is MNHNS and CDR2 SASEGT. Unmatched junction bases numbered 9, after V lost 11 bases and J lost 2 bases. This CDR3 region has 15 residues.

This clone was recorded only once. This chain joins TRBV28 and TRBJ1-5; 9 bases are a match to TRBD1. CDR3 size: 15 residues. V lost 5 bases, J lost 5 bases, and 7 bases stayed unmatched. In germline, CDR1 is MDHEN, CDR2 SYDVKM. CDR3 amino acids: CASSQGTGLYQPQHF. For the CDR3, the DNA is TGTGCCAGCAGTCAAGGGACAGGGTTGTATCAGCCCCAGCATTTT.

The CDR3 DNA is TGTGCCAGTAGGGCACAGGGGGCCCAAGAGACCCAGTACTTC. Residues: CASRAQGAQETQYF. The chain is built from TRBV19 and TRBJ2-5; 9 bases align to TRBD1. Germline values: CDR1 LNHDA, CDR2 SQIVND (reference sequence). The CDR3 has 14 amino acids. The trim removed 6 bases at V and 1 base at J, leaving 3 bases unmatched. Variable domain in full (rest from reference TRBV19 and TRBJ2-5): DGGITQSPKYLFRKEGQNVTLSCEQNLNHDAMYWYRQDPGQGLRLIYYSQIVNDFQKGDIAEGYSVSREKKESFPLTVTSAQKNPTAFYLCASRAQGAQETQYFGPGTRLLVL.

The gene calls are TRBV5-6 and TRBJ1-1; D gene ambiguous. Trimming shortened V by 4 bases and J by 8 bases, and 9 bases separated the two germline ends. The germline gives CDR1 SGHDT, CDR2 YYEEEE. The CDR3 length is 11 residues. The CDR3 reads CASSSFTEAFF. The CDR3 region has the DNA TGTGCCAGCAGCAGTTTCACAGAAGCTTTCTTT.

The chain couples TRBV5-1 to TRBJ1-6; D gene ambiguous. The CDR3 contains 13 residues. V was shortened by 7 bases and J by 13 bases, with 18 bases between the two germline ends. Germline V gene data show CDR1 as SGHRS and CDR2 as YFSETQ. CDR3 in DNA: TGCGCCAGCTCACCCTACGCATCTCCGCCCCTCCACTTT. Its protein is CASSPYASPPLHF.

The chain couples TRBV27 to TRBJ1-5, with a tentative D call TRBD1 (5 bases). Germline CDR1 MNHEY, CDR2 SMNVEV (reference sequence). Trimming left V 4 bases short and J 0 bases short, with 13 bases between. The CDR3 contains 16 residues. DNA of the CDR3: TGTGCCAGCAGTTCGCTCAGGGATGTTAGCAATCAGCCCCAGCATTTT. This codes for CASSSLRDVSNQPQHF.

In its sample, this clone was seen once. This sequence joins TRBV2 and TRBJ2-2; TRBD2 matches 9 bases. The CDR3 is 14 amino acids. CDR1 SNHLY and CDR2 FYNNEI come from the germline V gene. The ends lost 7 bases at V and 5 bases at J; junction bases unmatched: 5. In nucleotides, the CDR3 is TGTGCCAGCACGGCGGGAGGGCCGACCGGGGAGCTGTTTTTT. Protein product: CASTAGGPTGELFF.

The chain links TRBV7-9 to TRBJ2-3; no reliable D call. Germline CDR1 is SEHNR and CDR2 is FQNEAQ (reference sequence). The CDR3 sequence is 15 residues long. V was clipped by 0 bases and J by 0 bases, with 7 bases between them. The CDR3: CASSLAEWSTDTQYF. The CDR3 DNA is TGTGCCAGCAGCTTAGCGGAGTGGAGCACAGATACGCAGTATTTT.

J is TRBJ2-2 and V is TRBV6-1; TRBD2 might be the D (7 bases). Germline CDR1 and CDR2: MNHNS and SASEGT. CDR3 length equals 13 residues. Trimming took 8 bases from V and 3 from J, leaving 10 bases between them. The CDR3 region is CASGGADTGELFF. CDR3 coding DNA: TGTGCCAGCGGGGGGGCGGACACCGGGGAGCTGTTTTTT.

The V gene is TRBV19, the J gene TRBJ1-5; D might be TRBD1 (6 bases). V lost 3 bases, J lost 11 bases, and 20 bases lay in between. The germline CDR1 and CDR2 sequences are LNHDA and SQIVND (reference sequence). The CDR3 covers 15 residues. CDR3 bases: TGTGCCAGTAGTATCGCGGCAGGGGAACTAGGAGCCCAGCATTTT. Translated, it gives CASSIAAGELGAQHF.

The rearrangement joins TRBV29-1 to TRBJ1-2; D gene uncertain. CDR3 length: 12 residues. Germline assignment: CDR1 SQVTM and CDR2 ANQGSEA. V lost 0 bases and J lost 8, with 10 bases in between. For the CDR3, the DNA is TGCAGCGTTGAAGATCCTGACATCGGCTACACCTTC. This codes for CSVEDPDIGYTF.

The V call is TRBV5-1, the J call TRBJ2-7, with 9 nucleotides matching TRBD1. The length of the CDR3 is 14 residues. CDR1 is SGHRS, CDR2 YFSETQ, per germline. Trimming removed 4 bases from V and 3 bases from J; junction bases left unmatched: 5. The CDR3 protein is CASSQGTGSYEQYF. As DNA, the CDR3 is TGCGCCAGCAGCCAAGGGACAGGGAGCTACGAGCAGTACTTC.

The chain combines TRBV5-5 with TRBJ1-2; 7 nucleotides align to TRBD1. V was pared by 2 bases and J by 4 bases, with 11 bases of the junction left unmatched. CDR1 and CDR2 from the germline V gene are SGHKS and YYEKEE (reference sequence). The CDR3 extends over 16 amino acids. CDR3 nucleotides: TGTGCCAGCAGCTTAATCAGGGGGATTCCCCTCTATGGCTACACCTTC. Translated, it gives CASSLIRGIPLYGYTF.

The chain recombines TRBV19 with TRBJ2-5; 11 bases match TRBD2. The CDR3 totals 17 residues. J gave up 1 base and V 5 bases, and 9 bases lay outside the gene matches. Germline V lookup: CDR1 LNHDA, CDR2 SQIVND (reference sequence). The CDR3 loop reads CASSPSRLAGGQETQYF. The CDR3 coding sequence is TGTGCCAGTAGTCCCTCTCGGCTAGCGGGAGGCCAAGAGACCCAGTACTTC.

The V gene is TRBV5-1, the J gene TRBJ1-2, with D maybe TRBD1 (5 bases). Germline V gene sequence: CDR1 SGHRS, CDR2 YFSETQ. CDR3 length: 15 amino acids. V was shortened by 0 bases and J by 0 bases, with 9 bases between the two germline ends. DNA of the CDR3: TGCGCCAGCAGCTTGGGCGCGACAGCTAACTATGGCTACACCTTC. This codes for CASSLGATANYGYTF.

This clone was detected a few times. V usage is TRBV5-1 and J usage is TRBJ1-2; 9 bases agree with TRBD1. This CDR3 is 16 amino acids long. The V segment lost 0 bases and the J segment 4 bases; nucleotides outside the gene matches: 7. CDR1 and CDR2 from the germline V gene are SGHRS and YFSETQ. The CDR3 loop is CASSLGGQGSPYGYTF. In nucleotides, the CDR3 is TGCGCCAGCAGCTTGGGAGGACAGGGGTCGCCCTATGGCTACACCTTC.

This clone was found a few times. This chain links TRBV2 with TRBJ2-7; perhaps TRBD2 as D (5 bases). The V and J ends lost 8 bases and 4 bases respectively, with 12 bases between them. Germline V gene lookup returns CDR1 SNHLY and CDR2 FYNNEI. This CDR3 spans 12 amino acids. This CDR3 is CASGSGRYEQYF. The CDR3 DNA sequence: TGTGCCAGCGGGAGTGGAAGATACGAGCAGTACTTC.

The chain uses TRBV5-6 and TRBJ2-5; TRBD2 matches 8 bases. The DNA end is more similar to TRBJ2-7, so the J call may be wrong. Germline V gene lookup returns CDR1 SGHDT and CDR2 YYEEEE. The CDR3 has 14 amino acids. The DNA for the CDR3 is TGTGCCAGCAGCTTTACACTAGCGGACTACGAGCAGTACTTC. This encodes CASSFTLADYEQYF.

The J gene is TRBJ2-5, the V gene TRBV7-3; TRBD1 aligns across 8 bases. Germline lookup yields CDR1 SGHTA and CDR2 FQGTGA. The CDR3 is 16 amino acids. V gave up 5 bases and J gave up 5 bases; unmatched junction bases: 13. The CDR3: CASSITGTGSDETQYF. CDR3 DNA sequence: TGTGCCAGCAGCATCACCGGGACAGGCTCTGATGAGACCCAGTACTTC.

The chain recombines TRBV2 with TRBJ2-5; tentative D call: TRBD1 (6 bases). In germline, CDR1 is SNHLY, CDR2 FYNNEI. The CDR3 consists of 15 residues. V lost 6 bases and J 1 base, leaving 15 bases between the germline ends. The CDR3 sequence is CASRSPDSLQETQYF. CDR3 DNA sequence: TGTGCCAGCAGGAGTCCGGACAGCCTCCAAGAGACCCAGTACTTC.

The CDR3 spells CASSQRQVDGYTF. The CDR3 DNA sequence: TGCGCCAGCAGCCAGCGACAGGTGGATGGCTACACCTTC. This chain uses TRBV4-1 with TRBJ1-2; weak D call: TRBD1 (6 bases). V dropped 3 bases and J dropped 6 bases, with 11 bases sitting between them. The CDR3 runs to 13 residues. Germline CDR1 and CDR2: MGHRA and YSYEKL.

V usage is TRBV5-1 and J usage is TRBJ2-1; TRBD1 matches 9 bases. There are 14 residues in the CDR3. CDR1 SGHRS and CDR2 YFSETQ come from the germline V gene. With 2 bases clipped from V and 7 bases from J, the junction kept 4 bases outside the gene matches. In nucleotides, the CDR3 is TGCGCCAGCAGCTTCGACAGGGGGTGGAATGAGCAGTTCTTC. Its protein product is CASSFDRGWNEQFF.

This chain uses TRBV15 with TRBJ2-7, with TRBD2 identical over 12 bases. CDR1 is LNHNV and CDR2 is YYDKDF in the germline V gene (reference sequence). The CDR3 runs to 14 residues. V lost 5 bases and J lost 4; bases outside the gene matches: 3. CDR3 nucleotides: TGTGCCACCAGCGAGCTAGCGGGAGGGTACGAGCAGTACTTC. This encodes CATSELAGGYEQYF.

V and J are TRBV9 and TRBJ2-3, with D maybe TRBD2 (5 bases). V lost 3 bases to trimming and J lost 0 bases, with 14 bases between them. CDR1 and CDR2 (germline): SGDLS, YYNGEE. This CDR3 contains 16 residues. The CDR3 protein is CASSASTTLSTDTQYF. CDR3 nucleotide sequence: TGTGCCAGCAGCGCATCGACTACCCTTAGCACAGATACGCAGTATTTT.